The TCR beta chain under discussion was sequenced for a study of blood T cells in healthy people across ages. Broader study findings: Long-lived donors exceeded aged donors in naive CD4+ cells and diversity.

PCR was performed a second time for roughly 7 to 11 cycles using a sample-barcoded 5' primer and a J-beta primer mix. TCRdb reprocessed the 5' RACE reads via MiXCR and lists one record per CDR3 protein. This sample carries around 1,700,000 distinct CDR3 sequences, roughly 30% of them seen once, and the ten largest clones take 7.7%. Drawn from each donor were ten milliliters of peripheral blood. Details on this clonotype: Its antigen is unidentified.

Germline V lookup: CDR1 MNHNS, CDR2 SASEGT. The CDR3 spans 16 residues. V was clipped by 2 bases and J by 8 bases; unmatched bases: 11. This chain links TRBV6-1 with TRBJ2-5, with 10 bases aligning to TRBD1. Input material: blood. This TCR came from a woman aged 25 to 39 in good health. CDR3 in amino acids: CASSEPYGQGVETQYF. CDR3 DNA: TGTGCCAGCAGTGAACCGTATGGACAGGGGGTAGAAACCCAGTACTTC.